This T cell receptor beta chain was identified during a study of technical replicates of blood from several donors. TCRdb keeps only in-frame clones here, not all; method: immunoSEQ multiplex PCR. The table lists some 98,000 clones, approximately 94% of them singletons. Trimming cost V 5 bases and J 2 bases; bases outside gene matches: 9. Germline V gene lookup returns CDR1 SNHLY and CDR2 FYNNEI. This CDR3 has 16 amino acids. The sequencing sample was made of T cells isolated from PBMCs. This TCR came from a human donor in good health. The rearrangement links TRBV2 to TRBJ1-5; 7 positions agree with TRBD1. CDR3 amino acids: CASSYRGQVRNQPQHF. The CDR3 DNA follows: TGTGCCAGCAGTTACAGGGGTCAAGTTCGCAATCAGCCCCAGCATTTT.